This T cell receptor (beta chain) was captured by sequencing in a study of T cell changes during pregnancy in multiple sclerosis. Per the germline V gene, CDR1 is MNHNS and CDR2 is SASEGT. The CDR3 is 15 amino acids. V was trimmed by 4 bases and J by 2 bases, leaving 12 bases between them. Sequenced by immunoSEQ multiplex PCR; TCRdb stores in-frame clones only, minus some. The sample shows 40,000 to 60,000 clones, 90% to 95% of them seen only once. The receptor was isolated from a female donor with multiple sclerosis, enrolled in a pregnancy study. The sample in question was CD8+ T cells from peripheral blood mononuclear cells, obtained before pregnancy. This rearrangement joins TRBV6-1 to TRBJ1-5; D perhaps matches TRBD1 (6 bases). The CDR3 DNA follows: TGTGCCAGCAGTGTGATACAGGGAGGCAATCAGCCCCAGCATTTT. It specifies CASSVIQGGNQPQHF.